The clone carrying this T cell receptor beta chain was recorded a few times. Researchers prepared the TCRbeta library using unique molecular identifiers, the study reports. TCRdb reprocessed the PCR reads via MiXCR and lists one record per CDR3 protein. The sample holds roughly 500,000 distinct CDR3 sequences, over 25% seen once. The source of the sample is a study of T-cell reconstitution after alpha-beta-depleted transplantation in children. The CDR3 consists of 15 residues. V lost 2 bases, J lost 5 bases, and 13 bases lay in between. The chain links TRBV12-3 or TRBV12-4 to TRBJ1-5; D gene unclear. The material was PBMCs from the stem cell graft donor, obtained from the stem cell graft. The TCR originated in a human donor who donated a stem cell graft to a child with aplastic anemia. Written as DNA, the CDR3 is TGTGCCAGCAGTTTAACCCAATCGAGGGATCAGCCCCAGCATTTT. Its protein is CASSLTQSRDQPQHF.